This entry describes one TCR beta chain. The data originate from a study of blood T cell repertoires in COVID-19. Study-level information: There were acute and convalescent COVID-19 samples, and they came from the United States, Italy and Spain.

Germline lookup yields CDR1 SGHAT and CDR2 FQNNGV. The CDR3 extends over 11 amino acids. The V and J ends lost 8 bases and 11 bases respectively, with 16 bases between them. Original data processing: Amplifying reference gene primers gave estimates of nucleated cell counts. Data came from immunoSEQ multiplex PCR; TCRdb stores just in-frame clones and leaves some out. V and J calls and clone size are copied from that table; D and trimming were computed from the DNA. This sample carries more than 90,000 clones, 85% to 90% of them seen once, and the ten largest clones take roughly 8%. The chain uses TRBV11-2 and TRBJ2-7; D might be TRBD1 (5 bases). Sequencing was performed on peripheral blood. The receptor comes from a man between 65 and 85 years old who had recovered from COVID-19. This CDR3 is CASAWAGREYF. The CDR3 nucleotides read TGTGCCAGCGCTTGGGCTGGCAGGGAGTACTTC.